This passage covers 20 T cell receptor beta chains from one sample sequenced in a study of post-analysis software for immune sequencing data. The study's findings and limits: A few TRBV segments (TRBV5-6, TRBV5-1 and TRBV20-1 among them) occurred more frequently in patients than in controls.

Antigens of these TCRs are unknown. Researchers reported that TCR beta cDNA libraries carried unique molecular identifiers. TCRdb analysed the PCR reads with MiXCR anew, one entry per CDR3 protein. Of 700,000 to 900,000 distinct CDR3 sequences detected, about 43% appear once; the ten largest clones hold around 4.7%. The source material was blood. The receptors here all came from a girl under 18 with multiple sclerosis.

This clonotype was seen only a few times. The V and J genes are TRBV6-1 and TRBJ2-1; no clear D gene. This CDR3 comprises 17 residues. CDR1 is MNHNS, CDR2 SASEGT, per germline. V was pared by 4 bases and J by 2 bases, with 18 bases between. The CDR3 sequence: CASSGQGSETPYNEQFF. CDR3 coding DNA: TGTGCCAGCAGTGGCCAAGGATCGGAGACCCCCTACAATGAGCAGTTCTTC.

This clonotype was seen a handful of times. CDR3 nucleotides: TGTGCCAGCAGTTCTGGGGGAATCGGAAACGAGCAGTACTTC. Amino acids: CASSSGGIGNEQYF. This sequence joins TRBV27 and TRBJ2-7; D may match TRBD1 or TRBD2 (5 bases each). The CDR3 covers 14 residues. V lost 4 bases to trimming and J lost 5 bases, with 15 bases between them. CDR1 MNHEY and CDR2 SMNVEV come from the germline V gene (reference sequence).

The chain has TRBV2 and TRBJ1-2, with D possibly matching TRBD1 (5 bases). V was clipped by 6 bases and J by 0 bases, with 8 bases between them. There are 13 residues in the CDR3. Germline CDR1 and CDR2: SNHLY and FYNNEI. The CDR3 is CASRMTANYGYTF. For the CDR3, the DNA is TGTGCCAGCAGGATGACAGCTAACTATGGCTACACCTTC.

The gene calls are TRBV12-3 or TRBV12-4 and TRBJ1-2; D uncertain. V shed 5 bases and J shed 6 bases, with 19 bases lying between them. The CDR3 is 15 amino acids. The CDR3 DNA sequence: TGTGCCAGCAGTCCCAATCGACCACCCCTAAATGGCTACACCTTC. This codes for CASSPNRPPLNGYTF.

The chain carries TRBV12-3 or TRBV12-4 and TRBJ1-2, with no clear D. Trimming stripped 5 bases from V and 4 bases from J, with 17 bases between. The CDR3 runs to 15 residues. The chain's CDR3 is CASSPNGPRVYGYTF. CDR3 nucleotide sequence: TGTGCCAGCAGTCCCAACGGTCCTCGCGTCTATGGCTACACCTTC.

The J gene is TRBJ2-1, the V gene TRBV7-9; 8 positions match TRBD2. The DNA end is more similar to TRBJ2-7, so the J call may be wrong. CDR1 SEHNR and CDR2 FQNEAQ come from the germline V gene (reference sequence). This CDR3 region has 16 residues. The CDR3 DNA follows: TGTGCCAGCAGGCTAGCGGGCGGTCCCCCCTACAATGAGCAGTACTTC. Protein: CASRLAGGPPYNEQYF.

This chain uses TRBV10-3 with TRBJ2-6; D unclear. Germline loops: CDR1 ENHRY, CDR2 SYGVKD. The CDR3 sequence is 16 residues long. Between the trimmed V and J ends, which lost 4 bases and 0 bases, there was a span of 10 bases. CDR3 sequence (DNA): TGTGCCATCAGTGGGGCGGATTACTCTGGGGCCAACGTCCTGACTTTC. Translated: CAISGADYSGANVLTF.

This clonotype showed up just once. The J gene is TRBJ2-7, the V gene TRBV6-1; D uncertain. The CDR3 is 15 amino acids. The ends were cut back, 1 base at V and 0 bases at J, with 10 bases in the middle. Per germline, CDR1 MNHNS and CDR2 SASEGT. Here the CDR3 reads CASSEGWSSSYEQYF. The CDR3 coding sequence is TGTGCCAGCAGTGAAGGGTGGTCGTCCTCCTACGAGCAGTACTTC.

Here the CDR3 reads CASRIQDRVIGDTQYF. The CDR3 bases are TGTGCCAGCAGGATACAGGACAGGGTAATCGGAGATACGCAGTATTTT. V gene TRBV6-5 combines with J gene TRBJ2-3; TRBD1 agrees at 8 bases. This CDR3 is 16 amino acids long. J lost 5 bases, V lost 6 bases, and 13 bases had no gene match. CDR1 is MNHEY, CDR2 SVGAGI, per germline.

The chain recombines TRBV2 with TRBJ2-3; the D is unclear. The CDR3 runs 16 residues. Germline CDR1 SNHLY, CDR2 FYNNEI. The V gene lost 0 bases and the J gene lost 4 bases, with 14 bases spanning the gap. DNA of the CDR3: TGTGCCAGCAGTGAAGCATCAGGTATCCACCCAGATACGCAGTATTTT. This sequence encodes CASSEASGIHPDTQYF.

The V gene is TRBV6-2 or TRBV6-3, the J gene TRBJ2-6; 7 bases fit TRBD1. The CDR3 loop spans 24 amino acids. The V gene end was trimmed by 6 bases and the J gene end by 2 bases; junction bases not matched to a gene: 31. Germline V gene data show CDR1 as MNHEY and CDR2 as SVGEGT. The CDR3 here is CASSPSFARTGIDRERPGANVLTF. CDR3 coding DNA: TGTGCCAGCAGCCCCAGTTTCGCTCGGACAGGTATAGACCGCGAACGTCCTGGGGCCAACGTCCTGACTTTC.

The rearrangement links TRBV7-6 to TRBJ2-3; possibly TRBD2 for D (5 bases). V was pared by 0 bases and J by 3 bases, with 10 bases between. This CDR3 has 15 amino acids. Germline CDR1 and CDR2: SGHVS and FNYEAQ. The CDR3 sequence is CASSLANRGTDTQYF. The CDR3 region has the DNA TGTGCCAGCAGCTTAGCGAACCGCGGGACAGATACGCAGTATTTT.

The gene calls are TRBV2 and TRBJ2-1; 10 bases map to TRBD2. Germline CDR1 reads SNHLY; CDR2 reads FYNNEI. The CDR3 loop spans 16 amino acids. V trimming: 8 bases; J trimming: 1 base; junction bases outside the gene matches: 8. The CDR3 region has the DNA TGTGCCAGCGGGGGGCTAGCGGGAGCTTCCTACAATGAGCAGTTCTTC. As protein: CASGGLAGASYNEQFF. Full variable domain (rest looked up from reference TRBV2 and TRBJ2-1): EPEVTQTPSHQVTQMGQEVILRCVPISNHLYFYWYRQILGQKVEFLVSFYNNEISEKSEIFDDQFSVERPDGSNFTLKIRSTKLEDSAMYFCASGGLAGASYNEQFFGPGTRLTVL.

This clonotype occurred a few times. V usage is TRBV7-9 and J usage is TRBJ2-1, with 9 bases identical to TRBD2. The CDR3 runs 17 residues. V lost 5 bases, J lost 8 bases, and 16 bases stayed unmatched. Germline lookup yields CDR1 SEHNR and CDR2 FQNEAQ (reference sequence). This chain's CDR3 is CASSPTAGGVRIYEQFF. CDR3 DNA: TGTGCCAGCAGCCCAACTGCGGGAGGGGTTCGTATCTATGAGCAGTTCTTC. Full variable domain (rest looked up from reference TRBV7-9 and TRBJ2-1): DTGVSQNPRHKITKRGQNVTFRCDPISEHNRLYWYRQTLGQGPEFLTYFQNEAQLEKSRLLSDRFSAERPKGSFSTLEIQRTEQGDSAMYLCASSPTAGGVRIYEQFFGPGTRLTVL.

This clonotype has a handful of counts. The chain is built from TRBV25-1 and TRBJ1-2; D may be TRBD1 (6 bases). The germline V gene has CDR1 MGHDK and CDR2 SYGVNS. This CDR3 spans 15 amino acids. Trimming left V 5 bases short and J 5 bases short, with 18 bases between. The CDR3 region has the DNA TGTGCCAGCAGTCCCGGGACTACAGGGCAGTATGGCTACACCTTC. Translated, it gives CASSPGTTGQYGYTF.

This clonotype was found a few times. The chain uses TRBV7-6 and TRBJ2-5; D could derive from TRBD1 or TRBD2 (5 bases each). Germline CDR1 and CDR2: SGHVS and FNYEAQ. V was trimmed by 1 base and J by 5 bases, leaving 23 bases between them. CDR3 length equals 18 residues. Written as DNA, the CDR3 is TGTGCCAGCAGCTTAGTATCTACCGGGACGGGTGTATTGGAGACCCAGTACTTC. The encoded protein is CASSLVSTGTGVLETQYF.

J is TRBJ1-1 and V is TRBV15, with D uncertain. CDR1 and CDR2 from the germline V gene are LNHNV and YYDKDF (reference sequence). The ends were cut back, 0 bases at V and 0 bases at J, with 17 bases in the middle. The CDR3 spans 18 residues. CDR3 region: CATSRDRGWSRMNTEAFF. In DNA, the CDR3 is TGTGCCACCAGCAGAGATAGAGGGTGGAGTAGAATGAACACTGAAGCTTTCTTT.

The rearrangement links TRBV29-1 to TRBJ2-3; TRBD1 agrees at 7 bases. There are 15 residues in the CDR3. Trimming cost V 7 bases and J 9 bases; bases outside gene matches: 19. Germline V gene sequence: CDR1 SQVTM, CDR2 ANQGSEA. CDR3 sequence reads: CSAITGTVTSGTQYF. In DNA, the CDR3 is TGCAGCGCCATAACCGGGACAGTGACCTCCGGCACGCAGTATTTT.

This clonotype turned up a few times. The CDR3 region has the DNA TGCAGTGCTACCGGGGGAGGGAGGGCCTACGAGCAGTACTTC. Translation gives CSATGGGRAYEQYF. The J gene is TRBJ2-7, the V gene TRBV20-1; TRBD2 matches 7 bases. In germline, CDR1 is DFQATT, CDR2 SNEGSKA (reference sequence). V lost 4 bases and J lost 2; bases outside the gene matches: 8. The CDR3 has 14 residues.

V is TRBV20-1 and J is TRBJ2-3, with D perhaps matching TRBD1 (6 bases). Germline CDR1 and CDR2: DFQATT and SNEGSKA (reference sequence). The CDR3 sequence is 16 residues long. Trimming took off 3 bases at V and 0 bases at J, with 16 bases between the two ends. CDR3 sequence: CSASRDTRSSTDTQYF. The CDR3 region has the DNA TGCAGTGCTAGCCGGGACACCCGATCTAGCACAGATACGCAGTATTTT.